These T cell receptor beta chains were read from a single sample in a study of blood T cell repertoires in COVID-19. Produced via immunoSEQ multiplex PCR; TCRdb's table is partial and in-frame only. In the table there are some 100,000 clones, 84% of which are singletons. The sequenced material came from peripheral blood. The receptor source for this set is a woman between 45 and 60 years old with acute or convalescent COVID-19. Each CDR3 is given with its conserved first and last residue. The D gene is left open where the match is weak. Where a row states a size, it is once, few, many or the class of an expanded clone; other rows omit it.

TRBD2	TRBJ2-2	-	TRBV19	CASSDSLAVMAAGELFF	TGTGCCAGTAGTGACTCACTAGCGGTTATGGCGGCCGGGGAGCTGTTTTTT
TRBD1	TRBJ1-2	-	TRBV25-1	CASRADRAPYGYTF	TGTGCCAGCAGGGCCGACAGGGCCCCCTATGGCTACACCTTC
-	TRBJ1-4	-	TRBV15	CATSRGHNEKLFF	TGTGCCACCAGCAGGGGCCATAATGAAAAACTGTTTTTT
-	TRBJ1-4	once	TRBV6-5	CASSDSDSPLEKLFF	TGTGCCAGCAGTGACTCGGACAGCCCACTAGAAAAACTGTTTTTT
TRBD1	TRBJ2-1	-	TRBV7-2	CASSIGQGRNNEQFF	TGTGCCAGCAGCATCGGACAGGGGCGTAACAATGAGCAGTTCTTC
-	TRBJ1-1	-	TRBV30	CAWIGQPYTEAFF	TGTGCCTGGATTGGACAGCCATACACTGAAGCTTTCTTT
-	TRBJ1-5	-	TRBV21-1	CASSHYRKAQPQHF	TGTGCCAGCAGCCACTATCGGAAAGCTCAGCCCCAGCATTTT
TRBD2	TRBJ2-3	-	TRBV30	CAWSRGLAGADTQYF	TGTGCCTGGAGTAGGGGACTAGCGGGTGCAGATACGCAGTATTTT
TRBD1	TRBJ1-1	-	TRBV25-1	CASNLQGGNTEAFF	TGTGCCAGCAATCTCCAGGGGGGGAACACTGAAGCTTTCTTT
-	TRBJ1-6	-	TRBV12-3/TRBV12-4	CASSLTGNSPLHF	TGTGCCAGCAGTTTGACGGGGAATTCACCCCTCCACTTT
-	TRBJ1-3	-	TRBV19	CASNPSGPGNTIYF	TGTGCCAGTAACCCATCAGGGCCTGGAAACACCATATATTTT
TRBD1	TRBJ2-1	once	TRBV3-1/TRBV3-2	CASSLSDRGRWNEQFF	TGTGCCAGCAGCCTGTCGGACAGGGGAAGATGGAATGAGCAGTTCTTC
TRBD1	TRBJ1-5	-	TRBV6-5	CASSRTDREGQPQHF	TGTGCCAGCAGCCGGACGGACAGGGAGGGTCAGCCCCAGCATTTT
-	TRBJ2-1	-	TRBV7-9	CASSLGREQFF	TGTGCCAGCAGCTTAGGGCGGGAGCAGTTCTTC
-	TRBJ1-1	-	TRBV5-1	CASSLVAGGSGEAFF	TGCGCCAGCAGCTTGGTGGCCGGCGGGAGCGGGGAAGCTTTCTTT
-	TRBJ1-2	few	TRBV9	CASSVDPGSNYGYTF	TGTGCCAGCAGCGTAGACCCGGGTTCTAACTATGGCTACACCTTC
-	TRBJ1-2	-	TRBV5-1	CASSFQGPPNYGYTF	TGCGCCAGCAGCTTTCAGGGCCCGCCTAACTATGGCTACACCTTC
TRBD2	TRBJ2-3	-	TRBV6-4	CASSDSSGGTQYF	TGTGCCAGCAGTGACTCGAGCGGGGGGACGCAGTATTTT
TRBD1	TRBJ1-5	few	TRBV30	CAWSAGTVSNQPQHF	TGTGCCTGGAGTGCCGGGACAGTAAGCAATCAGCCCCAGCATTTT
-	TRBJ1-2	-	TRBV27	CASRGAGHRNYGYTF	TGTGCCAGCCGCGGGGCTGGCCATCGGAACTATGGCTACACCTTC
-	TRBJ1-1	few	TRBV5-1	CASSRDGQDTEAFF	TGCGCCAGCAGCCGCGACGGACAAGACACTGAAGCTTTCTTT
-	TRBJ2-5	-	TRBV18	CASSLGQKETQYF	TGTGCCAGCTCACTCGGACAGAAAGAGACCCAGTACTTC
TRBD1	TRBJ1-3	-	TRBV7-2	CASSQNRGGSGNTIYF	TGTGCCAGCAGCCAAAACAGGGGAGGCTCTGGAAACACCATATATTTT
-	TRBJ1-1	-	TRBV6-1	CASSVQSVRSNTEAFF	TGTGCCAGCAGTGTTCAATCTGTCAGGTCGAACACTGAAGCTTTCTTT
-	TRBJ1-1	-	TRBV28	CASSFWGGSTEAFF	TGTGCCAGCAGTTTCTGGGGAGGGAGCACTGAAGCTTTCTTT
-	TRBJ1-5	-	TRBV5-1	CASSLAGPGNQPQHF	TGCGCCAGCAGCTTGGCAGGGCCGGGCAATCAGCCCCAGCATTTT
TRBD1	TRBJ1-1	-	TRBV6-5	CASSFSATGGIVEAFF	TGTGCCAGCAGTTTCTCCGCGACAGGGGGTATTGTGGAAGCTTTCTTT
TRBD1	TRBJ1-6	-	TRBV29-1	CSVRQGQNSPLHF	TGCAGCGTCCGACAGGGGCAAAATTCACCCCTCCACTTT
-	TRBJ2-3	-	TRBV9	CASSVVAAITDTQYF	TGTGCCAGCAGCGTAGTAGCCGCAATCACAGATACGCAGTATTTT
-	TRBJ2-6	-	TRBV7-2	CASSLAWAAGANVLTF	TGTGCCAGCAGCTTAGCGTGGGCAGCTGGGGCCAACGTCCTGACTTTC
-	TRBJ1-5	-	TRBV19	CASSIVTVNQPQHF	TGTGCCAGTAGTATAGTGACAGTCAATCAGCCCCAGCATTTT
-	TRBJ2-2	-	TRBV11-3	CASSLAGSRGTGELFF	TGTGCCAGCAGCTTAGCGGGGAGTCGAGGCACCGGGGAGCTGTTTTTT
TRBD1	TRBJ1-3	-	TRBV5-4	CASSPETGRSGNTIYF	TGTGCCAGCAGCCCCGAGACAGGGCGGTCTGGAAACACCATATATTTT
TRBD2	TRBJ2-1	-	TRBV6-5	CASRITGTSGEQFF	TGTGCCAGCAGGATAACGGGGACTAGCGGTGAGCAGTTCTTC
-	TRBJ1-2	-	TRBV10-2	CASRADSYGYTF	TGCGCCAGCAGAGCGGACAGCTATGGCTACACCTTC
TRBD1	TRBJ2-7	-	TRBV19	CASRGQGQGAYEQYF	TGTGCCAGTAGAGGACAGGGACAGGGCGCCTACGAGCAGTACTTC
TRBD1	TRBJ1-1	few	TRBV24-1	CATRGQGHTEAFF	TGTGCCACCAGAGGACAGGGGCACACTGAAGCTTTCTTT
-	TRBJ2-2	-	TRBV6-5	CASSYSQGSGELFF	TGTGCCAGCAGTTACTCTCAGGGTTCCGGGGAGCTGTTTTTT
TRBD1	TRBJ1-2	few	TRBV15	CATSVQGAIGYTF	TGTGCCACCAGCGTACAGGGGGCCATTGGCTACACCTTC
-	TRBJ2-2	-	TRBV7-3	CASSLLVSAGLPSNTGELFF	TGTGCCAGCAGCTTACTTGTATCGGCAGGGTTACCCTCGAACACCGGGGAGCTGTTTTTT